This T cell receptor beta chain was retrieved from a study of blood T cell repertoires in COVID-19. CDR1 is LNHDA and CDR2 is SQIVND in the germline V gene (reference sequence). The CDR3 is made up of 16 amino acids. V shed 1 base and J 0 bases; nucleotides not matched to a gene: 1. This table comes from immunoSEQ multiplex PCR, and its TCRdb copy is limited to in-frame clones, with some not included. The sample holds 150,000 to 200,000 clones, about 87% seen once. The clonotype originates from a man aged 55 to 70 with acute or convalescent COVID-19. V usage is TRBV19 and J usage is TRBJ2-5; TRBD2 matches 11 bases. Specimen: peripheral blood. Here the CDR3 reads CASSIGLAGYQETQYF. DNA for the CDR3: TGTGCCAGTAGTATAGGACTAGCGGGGTACCAAGAGACCCAGTACTTC.